This passage covers 5 T cell receptor beta chains from one sample sequenced in a study of blood T cell repertoires in COVID-19. Sequencing was performed with immunoSEQ multiplex PCR; in TCRdb, only in-frame clones are kept and a portion is missing. The table records about 190,000 clones, about 88% of them present only once. Material for sequencing was PBMCs or T cells enriched from blood (not recorded which). The receptors stem from a woman aged 25 to 45 who had recovered from COVID-19.

This rearrangement joins TRBV28 to TRBJ1-2; D is perhaps TRBD1 (6 bases). Looked up from germline, CDR1 is MDHEN and CDR2 is SYDVKM. V dropped 4 bases and J dropped 3 bases, with 12 bases sitting between them. The CDR3 extends over 14 amino acids. This CDR3 reads CASSSPTGYYGYTF. CDR3 bases: TGTGCCAGCAGTTCACCCACAGGGTACTATGGCTACACCTTC.

The chain couples TRBV7-9 to TRBJ2-7; 13 bases are a match to TRBD2. CDR1 is SEHNR and CDR2 is FQNEAQ in the germline V gene (reference sequence). J lost 4 bases, V lost 4 bases, and 4 bases had no gene match. This CDR3 region has 15 residues. The CDR3 loop is CASSSWTSGSYEQYF. CDR3 DNA: TGTGCCAGCAGCTCTTGGACTAGCGGGAGTTACGAGCAGTACTTC.

This clone was counted a few times. This chain connects TRBV9 to TRBJ2-2, with D possibly being TRBD1 (7 bases). The CDR3 runs 16 residues. Trimming shortened V by 6 bases and J by 5 bases, and 20 bases separated the two germline ends. Germline V gene data show CDR1 as SGDLS and CDR2 as YYNGEE. The CDR3 protein is CASTLRSQGGTGELFF. In DNA, the CDR3 is TGTGCCAGCACCCTAAGGTCCCAGGGGGGTACCGGGGAGCTGTTTTTT.

This clone was counted ten times or more. This specimen includes other DNA sequences encoding the same CDR3. CDR3 sequence: CASSEVRGSYNEQFF. In DNA form, the CDR3 reads TGTGCCAGCAGTGAGGTTAGGGGCTCCTACAATGAGCAGTTCTTC. The chain joins TRBV2 to TRBJ2-1; D might be TRBD1 (5 bases). V shed 3 bases and J shed 0 bases, with 9 bases lying between them. The CDR3 length is 15 residues. Germline values: CDR1 SNHLY, CDR2 FYNNEI.

The CDR3 spells CASSPLTVSEKLFF. Written as DNA, the CDR3 is TGTGCCAGCAGCCCCTTGACTGTAAGCGAAAAACTGTTTTTT. The rearrangement links TRBV7-2 to TRBJ1-4; D not certain. The CDR3 is 14 residues long. Germline V gives CDR1 SGHTA, CDR2 FQGNSA. With 5 bases removed from V and 8 bases from J, the gap between germline ends came to 15 bases.